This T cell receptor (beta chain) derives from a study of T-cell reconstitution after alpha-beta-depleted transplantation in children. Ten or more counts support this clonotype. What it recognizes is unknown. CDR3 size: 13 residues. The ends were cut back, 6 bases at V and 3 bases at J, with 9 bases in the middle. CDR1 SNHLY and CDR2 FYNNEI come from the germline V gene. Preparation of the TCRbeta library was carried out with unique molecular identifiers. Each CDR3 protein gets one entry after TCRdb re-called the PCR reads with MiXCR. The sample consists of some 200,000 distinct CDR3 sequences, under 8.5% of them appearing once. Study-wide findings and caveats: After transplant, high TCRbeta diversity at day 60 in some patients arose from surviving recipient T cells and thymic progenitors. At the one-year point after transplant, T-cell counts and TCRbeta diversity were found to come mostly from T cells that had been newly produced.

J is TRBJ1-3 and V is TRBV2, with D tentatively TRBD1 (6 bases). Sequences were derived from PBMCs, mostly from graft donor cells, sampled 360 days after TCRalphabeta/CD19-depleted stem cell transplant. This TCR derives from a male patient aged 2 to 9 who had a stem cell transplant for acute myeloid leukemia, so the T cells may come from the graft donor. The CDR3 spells CASRVDSGNTIYF. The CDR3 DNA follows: TGTGCCAGCAGGGTGGACAGTGGAAACACCATATATTTT.